One sample yielded the 6 T cell receptor beta chains listed below, sequenced in a study of a mutant IDH1 vaccine in newly diagnosed glioma. Antigen specificity for these receptors is unknown. Time point in this sample: week 11, during vaccination. A single vaccine dose contained 300 ug of mutant IDH1 20-mer peptide, and topical imiquimod was used with it. Clones were read by immunoSEQ multiplex PCR, and TCRdb kept only the in-frame ones, dropping some. Of tens of thousands of clones detected, about 80% appear once; the ten largest clones hold approximately 6.1%. Sequences were derived from PBMCs, sampled from a glioma patient whose treatment included an IDH1 peptide vaccine. The receptors stem from a man aged 50 to 60 with glioma.

The J gene is TRBJ2-2, the V gene TRBV4-2; TRBD2 matches at 10 bases. Germline CDR1 is LGHNA and CDR2 is YNFKEQ. The CDR3 has 16 amino acids. With V trimmed by 4 bases and J by 4 bases, 6 bases remained unmatched. The CDR3 protein is CASSLTSGKFTGELFF. The CDR3 DNA reads TGTGCCAGCAGCCTTACTAGCGGGAAATTCACCGGGGAGCTGTTTTTT.

V usage is TRBV7-2 and J usage is TRBJ2-5; no definite D call. Trimming shortened V by 1 base and J by 1 base, and 13 bases separated the two germline ends. This CDR3 comprises 16 residues. From germline, CDR1 is SGHTA and CDR2 FQGNSA. In DNA form, the CDR3 reads TGTGCCAGCAGCTTAGGGGTTTGGCCTGTCCAAGAGACCCAGTACTTC. Protein: CASSLGVWPVQETQYF.

The chain links TRBV7-9 to TRBJ2-6, with D maybe TRBD2 (5 bases). Between the trimmed V and J ends, which lost 9 bases and 0 bases, there was a span of 6 bases. Germline assignment: CDR1 SEHNR and CDR2 FQNEAQ (reference sequence). The CDR3 spans 13 residues. The CDR3 nucleotides are TGTGCCAGTGAGGGCTCTGGGGCCAACGTCCTGACTTTC. Its protein is CASEGSGANVLTF.

The rearrangement links TRBV27 to TRBJ1-1; 7 bases are shared with TRBD1. Germline CDR1 MNHEY, CDR2 SMNVEV (reference sequence). CDR3 size: 15 residues. Losses at the gene ends were 5 bases for V and 0 bases for J; bases not matched to a gene: 6. CDR3 region: CASSPSGGMNTEAFF. DNA of the CDR3: TGTGCCAGCAGTCCCTCAGGGGGGATGAACACTGAAGCTTTCTTT.

This chain connects TRBV7-9 to TRBJ2-7; 10 nucleotides agree with TRBD2. CDR1 and CDR2 (germline): SEHNR, FQNEAQ (reference sequence). Trimming took 4 bases from V and 2 from J; bases not matched to a gene: 14. This CDR3 spans 18 amino acids. CDR3 in amino acids: CASSSTGTSALPTYEQYF. CDR3 DNA: TGTGCCAGCAGCTCCACCGGGACTAGCGCCTTACCGACCTACGAGCAGTACTTC. Drawing the rest from reference TRBV7-9 and TRBJ2-7, the complete variable domain is DTGVSQNPRHKITKRGQNVTFRCDPISEHNRLYWYRQTLGQGPEFLTYFQNEAQLEKSRLLSDRFSAERPKGSFSTLEIQRTEQGDSAMYLCASSSTGTSALPTYEQYFGPGTRLTVT.

The CDR3 protein is CASSIGPHGQPQHF. In DNA, the CDR3 is TGTGCCAGTAGTATAGGTCCCCACGGGCAGCCCCAGCATTTT. This chain uses TRBV19 with TRBJ1-5; no definite D call. V shed 1 base and J shed 7 bases, with 11 bases lying between them. There are 14 residues in the CDR3. From germline, CDR1 is LNHDA and CDR2 SQIVND (reference sequence). Combining the CDR3 with reference TRBV19 and TRBJ1-5 gives the whole variable domain DGGITQSPKYLFRKEGQNVTLSCEQNLNHDAMYWYRQDPGQGLRLIYYSQIVNDFQKGDIAEGYSVSREKKESFPLTVTSAQKNPTAFYLCASSIGPHGQPQHFGDGTRLSIL.